The 4 T cell receptor beta chains below were found in one sample sequenced in a study of T cells of healthy individuals. MiXCR, run by TCRdb on the 5' RACE reads, gives a single entry per CDR3 protein. In the table there are about 41,000 distinct CDR3 sequences, 3.5% to 5.5% of which are singletons. These receptors all stem from a human donor in good health.

This clonotype is medium-sized (0.01 to 0.1%) in the sample. The rearrangement uses TRBV2 and TRBJ2-1; D gene uncertain. The V gene lost 2 bases and the J gene lost 1 base, with 9 bases spanning the gap. This CDR3 is 15 amino acids long. Germline V gene lookup returns CDR1 SNHLY and CDR2 FYNNEI. The CDR3 nucleotides are TGTGCCAGCAGTGAAAAGGCAGGTTCCTACAATGAGCAGTTCTTC. It translates to CASSEKAGSYNEQFF.

This clonotype was counted between two and nine times. This CDR3 reads CASRKRTSGLYNEQFF. The CDR3 nucleotides are TGTGCCAGCAGGAAAAGGACTAGCGGGCTTTACAATGAGCAGTTCTTC. The chain uses TRBV12-3 or TRBV12-4 and TRBJ2-1; TRBD2 agrees at 11 bases. V was pared by 6 bases and J by 4 bases, with 8 bases of the junction left unmatched. The CDR3 runs to 16 residues.

This clonotype was counted a few times. The J gene is TRBJ2-5, the V gene TRBV7-2; 7 bases align to TRBD1. In germline, CDR1 is SGHTA, CDR2 FQGNSA. The CDR3 extends over 16 amino acids. V was pared by 5 bases and J by 4 bases, with 13 bases of the junction left unmatched. The CDR3 sequence: CASSQNTGVKGETQYF. CDR3 nucleotides: TGTGCCAGCAGCCAGAATACAGGGGTGAAGGGAGAGACCCAGTACTTC. Supplemented by reference TRBV7-2 and TRBJ2-5, the full variable domain reads GAGVSQSPSNKVTEKGKDVELRCDPISGHTALYWYRQSLGQGLEFLIYFQGNSAPDKSGLPSDRFSAERTGGSVSTLTIQRTQQEDSAVYLCASSQNTGVKGETQYFGPGTRLLVL.

Details on this clonotype: A read error may be the cause here, since a much bigger clone is one base away. V and J are TRBV29-1 and TRBJ2-3; D not certain. CDR1 and CDR2 (germline): SQVTM, ANQGSEA. The CDR3 loop spans 11 amino acids. Here the CDR3 reads CGERKLGTQYF. The CDR3, as DNA: TGCGGCGAGAGGAAGTTAGGTACGCAGTATTTT.